Below are 10 T cell receptor beta chains sequenced from a single sample in a study of vaccination effects on CD4 cells after COVID-19. These receptors' targets are unknown. The ViraFEST assay expanded antigen-specific CD4+ T cells with viral peptide pools before sequencing. Subsequent to a culture period of more than 8 days, CD4+ T cells were isolated. Participants completed two doses of the BNT162b2 or mRNA-1273 vaccine. Libraries were prepared by immunoSEQ multiplex PCR; TCRdb keeps only in-frame clonotypes and omits some of them. The data contain tens of thousands of clones, around 74% of them singletons. The sequences come from CD4+ T cells from PBMCs cultured with HCoV-OC43 spike peptides, collected after COVID-19 vaccination. Subset in this sample: HCoV-OC43 spike overlapping peptide pool stimulation. The receptors here all came from a human donor who received a COVID-19 vaccine.

The chain recombines TRBV2 with TRBJ1-2; the D is unclear. CDR3 length: 12 residues. Looked up from germline, CDR1 is SNHLY and CDR2 is FYNNEI. The V end lost 4 bases, the J end lost 8 bases, and 11 bases lay between the germline ends. The DNA of the CDR3 is TGTGCCAGCAGTGTCGGAGGGATCGGCTACACCTTC. It specifies CASSVGGIGYTF. The complete variable domain, with remaining parts taken from reference TRBV2 and TRBJ1-2, reads EPEVTQTPSHQVTQMGQEVILRCVPISNHLYFYWYRQILGQKVEFLVSFYNNEISEKSEIFDDQFSVERPDGSNFTLKIRSTKLEDSAMYFCASSVGGIGYTFGSGTRLTVV.

The chain carries TRBV24-1 and TRBJ2-1; tentatively, D is TRBD1 or TRBD2 (6 bases each). The CDR3 extends over 14 amino acids. The V gene's germline CDR1 is KGHDR and CDR2 SFDVKD. V lost 4 bases and J 8 bases, leaving 14 bases between the germline ends. The CDR3 DNA sequence: TGTGCCACCAGTGAGGGGGGCTCCTTTCATGAGCAGTTCTTC. Translation gives CATSEGGSFHEQFF.

This sequence joins TRBV15 and TRBJ1-4, with 7 bases identical to TRBD1. The junction had 7 bases not matched to a gene; V was cut back by 2 bases and J by 4 bases. CDR3 length equals 16 residues. The V gene's germline CDR1 is LNHNV and CDR2 YYDKDF (reference sequence). The CDR3 is CATSRPGGGGNEKLFF. Written as DNA, the CDR3 is TGTGCCACCAGCAGACCGGGAGGGGGCGGTAATGAAAAACTGTTTTTT.

V usage is TRBV7-2 and J usage is TRBJ1-4; D not resolved. Trimming took 5 bases from V and 5 from J, leaving 9 bases between them. Germline-derived CDR1 and CDR2 are SGHTA and FQGNSA. The CDR3 spans 13 residues. CDR3: CASSRTQNEKLFF. CDR3 DNA: TGTGCCAGCAGCCGGACCCAAAATGAAAAACTGTTTTTT.

This clone was detected only a few times. Here the CDR3 reads CASSEGDEQFF. The CDR3 region has the DNA TGTGCCAGTAGTGAGGGGGATGAGCAGTTCTTC. The chain is built from TRBV19 and TRBJ2-1; D may be TRBD1 (6 bases). V was shortened by 5 bases and J by 8 bases, with 7 bases between the two germline ends. The CDR3 sequence is 11 residues long. Germline loops: CDR1 LNHDA, CDR2 SQIVND (reference sequence).

The rearrangement links TRBV30 to TRBJ2-7, with 10 bases matching TRBD1. Germline V gene data show CDR1 as GTSNPN and CDR2 as SVGIG (reference sequence). The CDR3 length is 13 residues. V lost 4 bases, J lost 7 bases, and 7 bases stayed unmatched. CDR3 nucleotide sequence: TGTGCCTGGAATCGACAGGGGGCGGGGGAGCAGTACGTC. Amino acid sequence: CAWNRQGAGEQYV.

V usage is TRBV25-1 and J usage is TRBJ1-1; 12 bases fit TRBD1. CDR1 is MGHDK and CDR2 is SYGVNS in the germline V gene. The trim removed 3 bases at V and 3 bases at J, leaving 2 bases unmatched. CDR3 length equals 15 residues. The CDR3 loop is CASSEGQGAHTEAFF. The DNA for the CDR3 is TGTGCCAGCAGTGAGGGACAGGGGGCGCACACTGAAGCTTTCTTT.

The V gene is TRBV7-8, the J gene TRBJ1-5, with a tentative D call TRBD1 (5 bases). The ends were cut back, 0 bases at V and 7 bases at J, with 10 bases in the middle. The CDR3 sequence is 14 residues long. Germline assignment: CDR1 SGHVS and CDR2 FQNEAQ. The chain's CDR3 is CASSLAAGSQPQHF. DNA for the CDR3: TGTGCCAGCAGCTTAGCTGCAGGGAGCCAGCCCCAGCATTTT.

The chain carries TRBV6-5 and TRBJ2-3, with no clear D. This CDR3 is built from 14 residues. The germline V gene has CDR1 MNHEY and CDR2 SVGAGI. V lost 5 bases and J 0 bases, leaving 9 bases between the germline ends. The CDR3 DNA follows: TGTGCCAGCAGTAAAAAGGACAGCACAGATACGCAGTATTTT. Encoded protein: CASSKKDSTDTQYF.

The chain uses TRBV15 and TRBJ1-6; perhaps TRBD1 as D (6 bases). The CDR3 is 16 amino acids. Germline assignment: CDR1 LNHNV and CDR2 YYDKDF (reference sequence). The V end was cut by 0 bases, the J end by 6 bases, with 12 bases between. CDR3 amino acids: CATSRDPDSLNSPLHF. CDR3 bases: TGTGCCACCAGCAGAGATCCGGACAGTCTTAATTCACCCCTCCACTTT.